This passage covers 28 T cell receptor beta chains from one sample sequenced in a study of monozygotic twins with cystic fibrosis. Using immunoSEQ multiplex PCR, the repertoire was profiled, and TCRdb retains in-frame clones only, with some absent. The table has roughly 26,000 clones, about nine tenths seen once. Material for sequencing was blood. The origin of the receptors is a girl between 2 and 10 years old with cystic fibrosis.

The J gene is TRBJ1-2, the V gene TRBV5-4; D not resolved. This CDR3 has 14 amino acids. Germline V gene lookup returns CDR1 SGHNT and CDR2 YYREEE (reference sequence). Trimming cost V 4 bases and J 6 bases, with 16 bases left between them. CDR3: CASSLSGQNHGYTF. In nucleotides, the CDR3 is TGTGCCAGCAGCCTTTCAGGCCAGAACCATGGCTACACCTTC.

This clone was counted between two and nine times. The J gene is TRBJ1-2, the V gene TRBV7-9; D remains unclear. The CDR3 is 12 amino acids. Germline V gene sequence: CDR1 SEHNR, CDR2 FQNEAQ (reference sequence). V was cut by 5 bases and J by 8 bases, with 12 bases left in between. The CDR3: CASSPPGRGYTF. The DNA of the CDR3 is TGTGCCAGCAGCCCCCCCGGTAGAGGCTACACCTTC. The full variable domain, completed using reference TRBV7-9 and TRBJ1-2, is DTGVSQNPRHKITKRGQNVTFRCDPISEHNRLYWYRQTLGQGPEFLTYFQNEAQLEKSRLLSDRFSAERPKGSFSTLEIQRTEQGDSAMYLCASSPPGRGYTFGSGTRLTVV.

The V call is TRBV27, the J call TRBJ2-7; possible D gene TRBD2, 6 bases. Germline V CDR1 and CDR2: MNHEY, SMNVEV (reference sequence). The V and J ends lost 6 bases and 6 bases respectively, with 12 bases between them. The CDR3 consists of 12 residues. The CDR3 bases are TGTGCCAGCAGCACCGGGGGAGGCGAGCAGTACTTC. Translated: CASSTGGGEQYF.

DNA for the CDR3: TGCGCCAGCAGTCAATCGGGAGGGACCGCCTATAATTCACCCCTCCACTTT. Protein product: CASSQSGGTAYNSPLHF. This chain connects TRBV23-1 to TRBJ1-6; D may be TRBD1 (5 bases). TRBV23-1 is an ORF, with its function uncertain. The germline V and J ends were trimmed by 0 bases and 2 bases, with 11 bases remaining between them. This CDR3 has 17 residues.

V usage is TRBV7-9 and J usage is TRBJ1-2; D gene uncertain. V was pared by 1 base and J by 4 bases, with 7 bases between. CDR1 is SEHNR, CDR2 FQNEAQ, per germline (reference sequence). The CDR3 runs to 13 residues. CDR3 amino acids: CASSLDGFYGYTF. CDR3 in DNA: TGTGCCAGCAGCTTAGATGGTTTCTATGGCTACACCTTC.

The genes are TRBV15 and TRBJ1-6; TRBD1 aligns across 8 bases. Germline loops: CDR1 LNHNV, CDR2 YYDKDF (reference sequence). The CDR3 totals 15 residues. V dropped 4 bases and J dropped 7; count of bases not matched to a gene: 6. The CDR3 spells CATSTPGTGNSPLHF. CDR3 coding DNA: TGTGCCACCAGCACCCCCGGGACAGGCAATTCACCCCTCCACTTT.

The rearrangement joins TRBV5-4 to TRBJ2-5; D is perhaps TRBD1 (5 bases). This CDR3 has 15 amino acids. Germline V gene lookup returns CDR1 SGHNT and CDR2 YYREEE (reference sequence). The V end was cut by 1 base, the J end by 4 bases, with 14 bases between. The chain's CDR3 is CASSLLGAMGETQYF. CDR3 DNA: TGTGCCAGCAGCTTGCTAGGGGCAATGGGAGAGACCCAGTACTTC.

This chain joins TRBV6-6 and TRBJ1-2; 11 positions agree with TRBD1. V lost 6 bases and J lost 9; bases outside the gene matches: 12. This CDR3 comprises 15 residues. Per germline, CDR1 MNHNY and CDR2 SVGAGI (reference sequence). The DNA for the CDR3 is TGTGCCAGCAGGGACCCGGACAGGGGGCGAAGACGCTACACCTTC. Translated, it gives CASRDPDRGRRRYTF.

V gene TRBV5-1 combines with J gene TRBJ1-1; D remains ambiguous. Germline lookup yields CDR1 SGHRS and CDR2 YFSETQ. This CDR3 has 14 amino acids. V was clipped by 0 bases and J by 1 base, with 7 bases between them. CDR3 coding DNA: TGCGCCAGCAGCTTGGCAGGCCCGAACACTGAAGCTTTCTTT. Translating it yields CASSLAGPNTEAFF.

The genes are TRBV7-6 and TRBJ1-5; 7 nucleotides align to TRBD1. The CDR3 is 14 residues long. Germline V gene data show CDR1 as SGHVS and CDR2 as FNYEAQ. V gave up 5 bases and J gave up 3 bases; unmatched junction bases: 4. Here the CDR3 reads CASSDRESNQPQHF. DNA of the CDR3: TGTGCCAGCAGCGACAGGGAGTCCAATCAGCCCCAGCATTTT.

This chain joins TRBV19 and TRBJ2-1, with TRBD1 matching over 10 bases. J was trimmed by 4 bases and V by 3 bases; bases with no gene match: 6. Looked up from germline, CDR1 is LNHDA and CDR2 is SQIVND (reference sequence). There are 16 residues in the CDR3. The CDR3 sequence is CASSISGTGDYNEQFF. Here the CDR3 DNA reads TGTGCCAGTAGTATCTCGGGGACAGGGGATTACAATGAGCAGTTCTTC.

This chain uses TRBV2 with TRBJ2-1; a possible D gene is TRBD1 (5 bases). The CDR3 spans 13 residues. The V and J ends lost 6 bases and 0 bases respectively, with 6 bases between them. The V gene's germline CDR1 is SNHLY and CDR2 FYNNEI. This CDR3 is CASRDNSYNEQFF. The DNA of the CDR3 is TGTGCCAGCAGGGACAACTCCTACAATGAGCAGTTCTTC.

The rearrangement links TRBV30 to TRBJ1-1; D might be TRBD1 (5 bases). CDR3 length: 12 amino acids. The germline V gene encodes CDR1 GTSNPN and CDR2 SVGIG (reference sequence). Trimming removed 1 base from V and 6 bases from J, with 9 bases in between. The CDR3 here is CAWSGLTAEAFF. In DNA form, the CDR3 reads TGTGCCTGGAGTGGATTGACAGCTGAAGCTTTCTTT.

The chain links TRBV5-4 to TRBJ2-3; 8 bases match TRBD2. V was clipped by 4 bases and J by 4 bases; unmatched bases: 8. Germline lookup yields CDR1 SGHNT and CDR2 YYREEE (reference sequence). The CDR3 sequence is 15 residues long. Written as DNA, the CDR3 is TGTGCCAGCAGCCTTCGGGGGGGCCTCCCAGATACGCAGTATTTT. This codes for CASSLRGGLPDTQYF.

The chain has TRBV11-2 and TRBJ2-7; no definite D call. CDR1 is SGHAT, CDR2 FQNNGV, per germline. V gave up 2 bases and J gave up 2 bases, with 10 bases separating them. This CDR3 spans 14 amino acids. The CDR3 region has the DNA TGTGCCAGCAGCTTAATACCAGGAGCCTACGAGCAGTACTTC. This gives the protein CASSLIPGAYEQYF.

To note about this clone: One junction end does not reproduce the germline sequence, and a read error may be involved. The chain uses TRBV2 and TRBJ1-2; TRBD1 matches 9 bases. The germline gives CDR1 SNHLY, CDR2 FYNNEI. The CDR3 contains 16 residues. In DNA, the CDR3 is TGTGCCAGCAGTGAAGCGAGGGGGACACGACAGGGGGTACTCCCATTC. This encodes CASSEARGTRQGVLPF.

The chain carries TRBV25-1 and TRBJ1-1; weak D call: TRBD1 (5 bases). This CDR3 region has 18 residues. The V gene's germline CDR1 is MGHDK and CDR2 SYGVNS. Trimming shortened V by 4 bases and J by 3 bases, and 24 bases separated the two germline ends. In DNA form, the CDR3 reads TGTGCCAGCAGTGGACGGGGAGACAGCCTGAATGTGGACACTGAAGCTTTCTTT. Protein product: CASSGRGDSLNVDTEAFF.

This chain connects TRBV5-4 to TRBJ1-3; no firm D call. CDR3 length equals 13 residues. Germline-derived CDR1 and CDR2 are SGHNT and YYREEE (reference sequence). V was trimmed by 4 bases and J by 3 bases, leaving 8 bases between them. CDR3 DNA sequence: TGTGCCAGCAGCGTCCTTGGTGGAAACACCATATATTTT. Its translation: CASSVLGGNTIYF.

This chain links TRBV25-1 with TRBJ2-5; D is uncertain. CDR1 and CDR2 (germline): MGHDK, SYGVNS. CDR3 size: 13 residues. Trimming took off 5 bases at V and 1 base at J, with 8 bases between the two ends. The CDR3 sequence: CASSYMFQETQYF. The CDR3, as DNA: TGTGCCAGCAGTTACATGTTCCAAGAGACCCAGTACTTC.

The genes are TRBV7-9 and TRBJ1-2; 11 bases are shared with TRBD1. Germline CDR1 is SEHNR and CDR2 is FQNEAQ (reference sequence). The CDR3 covers 16 residues. The V gene end was trimmed by 5 bases and the J gene end by 2 bases; junction bases not matched to a gene: 7. The CDR3 loop reads CASSPQGQGGNYGYTF. As DNA, the CDR3 is TGTGCCAGCAGCCCGCAGGGACAGGGGGGGAACTATGGCTACACCTTC.

This chain joins TRBV6-5 and TRBJ2-1; D gene ambiguous. The V end lost 6 bases, the J end lost 2 bases, and 11 bases lay between the germline ends. Looked up from germline, CDR1 is MNHEY and CDR2 is SVGAGI. The CDR3 totals 14 residues. CDR3 sequence: CASRAGDTYNEQFF. CDR3 nucleotide sequence: TGTGCCAGCAGGGCAGGCGATACCTACAATGAGCAGTTCTTC.

This sequence joins TRBV4-1 and TRBJ2-5; D gene uncertain. Germline lookup yields CDR1 MGHRA and CDR2 YSYEKL. The ends were cut back, 0 bases at V and 5 bases at J, with 4 bases in the middle. CDR3 length: 12 residues. CDR3 sequence (DNA): TGCGCCAGCAGCCAAGAGGAGGAGACCCAGTACTTC. It yields the protein CASSQEEETQYF.

The chain joins TRBV19 to TRBJ1-4; no clear D. Germline V gives CDR1 LNHDA, CDR2 SQIVND (reference sequence). The CDR3 sequence is 15 residues long. Trimming left V 5 bases short and J 0 bases short, with 10 bases between. CDR3 coding DNA: TGTGCCAGTAGTCCATACAGCGCAACTAATGAAAAACTGTTTTTT. This codes for CASSPYSATNEKLFF.

The V call is TRBV29-1, the J call TRBJ2-7; TRBD1 agrees at 9 bases. V gave up 7 bases and J gave up 3 bases; unmatched junction bases: 13. CDR1 and CDR2 from the germline V gene are SQVTM and ANQGSEA. The CDR3 length is 15 residues. The CDR3 reads CSGRTGAAGYYEQYF. DNA for the CDR3: TGCAGCGGGAGGACAGGGGCTGCCGGTTACTACGAGCAGTACTTC.

This chain joins TRBV9 and TRBJ1-3, with D possibly TRBD1 on 5 matching bases. Per germline, CDR1 SGDLS and CDR2 YYNGEE. CDR3 length: 12 amino acids. Trimming shortened V by 3 bases and J by 4 bases, and 5 bases separated the two germline ends. The CDR3 nucleotides read TGTGCCAGCAGCGGACAGGGAAACACCATATATTTT. Its protein product is CASSGQGNTIYF.

This clone was detected once. This sequence joins TRBV27 and TRBJ1-1; unclear D gene. This CDR3 spans 14 amino acids. The V gene's germline CDR1 is MNHEY and CDR2 SMNVEV (reference sequence). The V gene lost 4 bases and the J gene lost 1 base, with 10 bases spanning the gap. The CDR3 protein is CASSSRFTNTEAFF. The CDR3 DNA reads as TGTGCCAGCAGTTCCAGGTTCACGAACACTGAAGCTTTCTTT.

J is TRBJ1-5 and V is TRBV27; no definite D call. Germline lookup yields CDR1 MNHEY and CDR2 SMNVEV (reference sequence). CDR3 length: 15 residues. Deletions cut 4 bases from V and 2 bases from J, with 12 bases between. The CDR3 nucleotides are TGTGCCAGCAGTTCGGTAAGAGGCGGCAATCAGCCCCAGCATTTT. It translates to CASSSVRGGNQPQHF.

A few counts support this clone. The J gene is TRBJ2-1, the V gene TRBV19; D is possibly TRBD1 or TRBD2 (5 bases each). Germline CDR1 LNHDA, CDR2 SQIVND (reference sequence). The V and J ends lost 1 base and 7 bases respectively, with 14 bases between them. This CDR3 region has 15 residues. Here the CDR3 DNA reads TGTGCCAGTAGTATAGTAGGGGCGGGTACGAATGAGCAGTTCTTC. Translating it yields CASSIVGAGTNEQFF.